This record looks at one TCR beta chain sequence and its context. The sample belongs to a study of OX40 agonist ivuxolimab in advanced cancers. TCRdb keeps only in-frame clones here, not all; method: immunoSEQ multiplex PCR. Counted here are about 76,000 clones, about 88% occurring once; the ten biggest clones make up approximately 1.5%. Germline-derived CDR1 and CDR2 are SGHRS and YFSETQ. The CDR3 loop spans 16 amino acids. Trimming removed 0 bases at V and 3 bases at J, with 15 bases between. The receptor was isolated from an adult with an advanced solid tumor such as melanoma, head and neck, liver or kidney cancer. The specimen was CD4+ or CD8+ T cells sorted from blood, collected in a trial of the OX40 agonist ivuxolimab. The V call is TRBV5-1, the J call TRBJ2-5; D is unclear. The CDR3 loop is CASSLGRVLWEETQYF. The DNA for the CDR3 is TGCGCCAGCAGCTTGGGGCGAGTCCTGTGGGAAGAGACCCAGTACTTC. Full variable domain (outside the CDR3, taken from reference TRBV5-1 and TRBJ2-5): KAGVTQTPRYLIKTRGQQVTLSCSPISGHRSVSWYQQTPGQGLQFLFEYFSETQRNKGNFPGRFSGRQFSNSRSEMNVSTLELGDSALYLCASSLGRVLWEETQYFGPGTRLLVL.